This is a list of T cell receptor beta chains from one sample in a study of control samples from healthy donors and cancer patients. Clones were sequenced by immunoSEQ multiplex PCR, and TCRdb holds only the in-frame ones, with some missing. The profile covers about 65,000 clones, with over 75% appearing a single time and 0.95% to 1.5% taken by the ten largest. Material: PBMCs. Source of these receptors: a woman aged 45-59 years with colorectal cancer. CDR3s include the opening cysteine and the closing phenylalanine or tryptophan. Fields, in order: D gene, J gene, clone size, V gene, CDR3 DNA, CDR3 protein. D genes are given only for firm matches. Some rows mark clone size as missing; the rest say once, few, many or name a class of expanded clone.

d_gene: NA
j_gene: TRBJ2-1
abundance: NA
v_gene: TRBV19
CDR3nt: TGTGCCAGTAGTATTAACGGTCCCGCGTTCCCTTACAATGAGCAGTTCTTC
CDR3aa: CASSINGPAFPYNEQFF

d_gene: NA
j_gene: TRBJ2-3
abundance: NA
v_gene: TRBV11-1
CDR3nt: TGTGCCAGCAGCTCCCTCTCGGGAATAGCTTCAGATACGCAGTATTTT
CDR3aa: CASSSLSGIASDTQYF

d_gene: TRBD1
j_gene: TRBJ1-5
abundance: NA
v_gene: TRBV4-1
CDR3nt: TGCGCCAGCAGCCAGCTGACAGGGACGGCTCAGCCCCAGCATTTT
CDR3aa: CASSQLTGTAQPQHF

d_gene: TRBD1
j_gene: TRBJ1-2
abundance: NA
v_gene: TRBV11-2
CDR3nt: TGTGCCAGCAGCTCGACAGGGTATCGTGGCTACACCTTC
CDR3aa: CASSSTGYRGYTF

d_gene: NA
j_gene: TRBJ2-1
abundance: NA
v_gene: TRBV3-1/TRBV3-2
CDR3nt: TGTGCCAGCGGGAGCTCCTACAATGAGCAGTTCTTC
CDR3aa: CASGSSYNEQFF

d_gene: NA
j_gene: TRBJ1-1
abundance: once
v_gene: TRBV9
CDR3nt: TGTGCCAGCAGCGTAGTGGTGGGGTCGGCTGAAGCTTTCTTT
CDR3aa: CASSVVVGSAEAFF

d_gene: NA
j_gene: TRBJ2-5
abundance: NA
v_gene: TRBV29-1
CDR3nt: TGCAGCGTTGAAGGAGGAGAGACCCAGTACTTC
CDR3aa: CSVEGGETQYF

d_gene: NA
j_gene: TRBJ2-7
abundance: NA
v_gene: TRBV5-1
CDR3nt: TGCGCCAGCGCCCAGGGGGGGTCCTTCTACGAGCAGTACTTC
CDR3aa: CASAQGGSFYEQYF

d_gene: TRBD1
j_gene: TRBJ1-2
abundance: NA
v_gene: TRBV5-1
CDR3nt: TGCGCCAGCAGCTTGCCCTTGGGACAGGGCTATGGCTACACCTTC
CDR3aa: CASSLPLGQGYGYTF

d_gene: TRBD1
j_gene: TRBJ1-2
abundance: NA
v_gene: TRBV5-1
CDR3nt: TGCGCCAGCAGCTTGGTTGGTGGACAGGGGACAATCTATGGCTACACCTTC
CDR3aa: CASSLVGGQGTIYGYTF

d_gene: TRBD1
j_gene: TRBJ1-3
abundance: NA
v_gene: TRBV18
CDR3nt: TGTGCCAGCTCACCATTACAGGGGGCTTTCGGAAACACCATATATTTT
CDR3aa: CASSPLQGAFGNTIYF

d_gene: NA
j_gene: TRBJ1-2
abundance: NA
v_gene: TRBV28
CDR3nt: TGTGCCAGCAGTGTGACCGAGTATGGCTACACCTTC
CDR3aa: CASSVTEYGYTF

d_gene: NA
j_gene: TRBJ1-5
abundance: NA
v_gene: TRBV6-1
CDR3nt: TGTGCCAGCAGTGAATCAAGGGTGAATGTTCAGCCCCAGCATTTT
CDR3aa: CASSESRVNVQPQHF

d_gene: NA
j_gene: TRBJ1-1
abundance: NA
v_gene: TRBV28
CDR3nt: TGTGCCAGCATAGGGGGTACCGAAGCTTTCTTT
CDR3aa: CASIGGTEAFF

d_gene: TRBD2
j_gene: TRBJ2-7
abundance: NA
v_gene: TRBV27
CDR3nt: TGTGCCAGCAGTTCGGGAGGGCCCAACGAGCAGTACTTC
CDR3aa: CASSSGGPNEQYF

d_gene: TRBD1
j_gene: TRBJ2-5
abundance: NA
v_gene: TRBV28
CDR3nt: TGTGCCAGCCGTACAGGGGAAGAGACCCAGTACTTC
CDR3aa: CASRTGEETQYF

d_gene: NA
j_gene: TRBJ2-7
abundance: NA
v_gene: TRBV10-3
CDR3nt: TGTGCCATCAGTGTCAGACAGGCGCGCGAGCAGTACTTC
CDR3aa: CAISVRQAREQYF

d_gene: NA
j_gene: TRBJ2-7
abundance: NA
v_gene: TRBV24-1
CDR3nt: TGTGCCACCAGTGGCCGGGACGGATCCTACGAGCAGTACTTC
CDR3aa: CATSGRDGSYEQYF

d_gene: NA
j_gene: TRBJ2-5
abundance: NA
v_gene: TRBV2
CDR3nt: TGTGCCAGCAGCCTGACGCGAGACCAAGAGACCCAGTACTTC
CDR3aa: CASSLTRDQETQYF

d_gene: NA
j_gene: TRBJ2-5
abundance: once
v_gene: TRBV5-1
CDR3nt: TGCGCCAGCAGCTTGGAAGGCTCGGCGGGGACCCAGTACTTC
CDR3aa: CASSLEGSAGTQYF

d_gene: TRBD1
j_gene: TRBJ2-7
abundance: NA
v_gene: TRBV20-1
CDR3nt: TGCAGTGCCCGACAGGGCTACGAGCAGTACTTC
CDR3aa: CSARQGYEQYF

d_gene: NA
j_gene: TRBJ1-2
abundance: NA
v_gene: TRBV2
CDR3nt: TGTGCCAGCACCAGACCTGGATACAGGCCTAAGGGTGGCTACACCTTC
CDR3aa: CASTRPGYRPKGGYTF

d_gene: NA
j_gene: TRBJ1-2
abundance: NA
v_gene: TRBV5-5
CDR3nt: TGTGCCAGCAGCTTGCCAGGGGTCTATGGCTACACCTTC
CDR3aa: CASSLPGVYGYTF

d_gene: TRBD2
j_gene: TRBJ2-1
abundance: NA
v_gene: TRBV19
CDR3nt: TGTGCCAGTAGTATAGGCATACTAGCGGGAACCTACAATGAGCAGTTCTTC
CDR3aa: CASSIGILAGTYNEQFF

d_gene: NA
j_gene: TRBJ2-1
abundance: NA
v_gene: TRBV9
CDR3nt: TGTGCCAGCAGCGTGCAGATTTACAATGAGCAGTTCTTC
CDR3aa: CASSVQIYNEQFF

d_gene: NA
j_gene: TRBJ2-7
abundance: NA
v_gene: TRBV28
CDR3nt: TGTGCCAGCAGTTTAGTACAGGACTACGAGCAGTACTTC
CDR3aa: CASSLVQDYEQYF

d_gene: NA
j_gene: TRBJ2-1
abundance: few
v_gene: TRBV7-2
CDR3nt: TGTGCCAGCAGCCTAGGACGCGCAGGCAATGAGCAGTTCTTC
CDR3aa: CASSLGRAGNEQFF

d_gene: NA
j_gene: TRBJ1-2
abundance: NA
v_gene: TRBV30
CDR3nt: TGTGCCTGGAGTGTTACCTCGGGAGCCTTGGACACCTTC
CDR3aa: CAWSVTSGALDTF

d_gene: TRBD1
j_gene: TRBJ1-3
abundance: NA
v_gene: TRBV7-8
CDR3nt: TGTGCCAGCAGCTTGGTAGTGGCAGGGGGCGTATCCTCTGGAAACACCATATATTTT
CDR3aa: CASSLVVAGGVSSGNTIYF

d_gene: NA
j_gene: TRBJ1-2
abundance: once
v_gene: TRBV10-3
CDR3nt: TGTGCCATCCGGGACGGACTATGGGGCTACACCTTC
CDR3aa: CAIRDGLWGYTF